The 14 T cell receptor beta chains presented below share a single source sample, sequenced in a study of shared clonotypes between healthy human individuals. TCRdb's table, derived via immunoSEQ multiplex PCR, lists solely in-frame clones and lacks some. The repertoire consists of roughly 480,000 clones, with around three quarters occurring once and the leading ten covering around 12%. The sample was PBMCs. Source of these receptors: a woman aged 40 to 50 in good health. Some clones in this sample may be carry-over from other donors' samples.

The J gene is TRBJ2-2, the V gene TRBV5-4, with 11 bases aligning to TRBD2. Germline lookup yields CDR1 SGHNT and CDR2 YYREEE (reference sequence). CDR3 size: 19 residues. Trimming cost V 1 base and J 4 bases; bases outside gene matches: 12. In DNA, the CDR3 is TGTGCCAGCAGCTTGATATTTAGCGGGAGGGCCATAGGCACCGGGGAGCTGTTTTTT. The encoded protein is CASSLIFSGRAIGTGELFF.

This clone was counted a few times. The V gene is TRBV11-2, the J gene TRBJ2-7, with a tentative D call TRBD2 (5 bases). Germline V CDR1 and CDR2: SGHAT, FQNNGV. V was trimmed by 2 bases and J by 7 bases, leaving 21 bases between them. The CDR3 length is 16 residues. The CDR3 here is CASSLRVGEGLEEQYF. Written as DNA, the CDR3 is TGTGCCAGCAGCTTACGAGTCGGGGAAGGTCTGGAGGAGCAGTACTTC.

The genes are TRBV14 and TRBJ2-1, with 10 bases aligning to TRBD2. V was pared by 4 bases and J by 3 bases, with 3 bases of the junction left unmatched. CDR1 and CDR2 from the germline V gene are SGHDN and FVKESK. There are 15 residues in the CDR3. The DNA of the CDR3 is TGTGCCAGCAGCCTTAGCGGGAGGAGCTACAATGAGCAGTTCTTC. Its translation: CASSLSGRSYNEQFF.

Worth noting for this clone: At the DNA level, this CDR3 is encoded by other sequences in the same sample as well. CDR3 DNA: TGTGCCAGCAGTGGCACAGGGGAGAACACTGAAGCTTTCTTT. This codes for CASSGTGENTEAFF. The chain combines TRBV2 with TRBJ1-1; 7 bases line up with TRBD1. Germline V gene lookup returns CDR1 SNHLY and CDR2 FYNNEI. The junction had 3 bases not matched to a gene; V was cut back by 4 bases and J by 1 base. The CDR3 covers 14 residues.

The V gene is TRBV6-6, the J gene TRBJ2-7; tentatively, D is TRBD1 or TRBD2 (5 bases each). This CDR3 contains 12 residues. V was clipped by 5 bases and J by 6 bases, with 11 bases between them. Germline loops: CDR1 MNHNY, CDR2 SVGAGI (reference sequence). The CDR3 DNA reads TGTGCCAGCAGTCCAAGTGGGGGCGAGCAGTACTTC. Translating gives CASSPSGGEQYF.

The chain links TRBV5-1 to TRBJ2-1; a possible D gene is TRBD2 (6 bases). V was trimmed by 0 bases and J by 7 bases, leaving 14 bases between them. The V gene's germline CDR1 is SGHRS and CDR2 YFSETQ. The CDR3 spans 15 residues. The chain's CDR3 is CASSLVFEGGNEQFF. The CDR3 DNA reads TGCGCCAGCAGCTTGGTTTTCGAAGGAGGGAATGAGCAGTTCTTC.

In its sample, this clone was seen once. A much bigger clone sits one base away, suggesting this may be a read error. Other DNA variants within this sample encode the same CDR3. The genes are TRBV5-4 and TRBJ1-4; D unresolved. From germline, CDR1 is SGHNT and CDR2 YYREEE (reference sequence). The CDR3 extends over 14 amino acids. V was shortened by 2 bases and J by 3 bases, with 8 bases between the two germline ends. DNA of the CDR3: TGTGCCAGCAGCTTATTCGGAGCTAATGAAAAACTGTTTTTT. Translated, it gives CASSLFGANEKLFF.

The CDR3 spells CATSRGGRGQETQYF. The CDR3 region has the DNA TGTGCCACCAGCAGGGGTGGGAGGGGCCAAGAGACCCAGTACTTC. V is TRBV15 and J is TRBJ2-5; 7 bases are shared with TRBD2. There are 15 residues in the CDR3. V gave up 3 bases and J gave up 1 base; unmatched junction bases: 5. CDR1 is LNHNV, CDR2 YYDKDF, per germline (reference sequence).

The table lists this clone with a few counts. The J gene is TRBJ1-2, the V gene TRBV18; the D gene is possibly TRBD1 (5 bases). The CDR3 sequence is 12 residues long. CDR1 is KGHSH, CDR2 LQKENI, per germline. V was shortened by 5 bases and J by 2 bases, with 6 bases between the two germline ends. CDR3 in amino acids: CASSWGNYGYTF. CDR3 DNA: TGTGCCAGCTCATGGGGCAACTATGGCTACACCTTC.

The chain employs TRBV19 and TRBJ2-1, with D tentatively TRBD2 (5 bases). The germline V gene encodes CDR1 LNHDA and CDR2 SQIVND (reference sequence). V was shortened by 0 bases and J by 1 base, with 7 bases between the two germline ends. The CDR3 has 15 residues. The CDR3 coding sequence is TGTGCCAGTAGTATAGAGGGGAGTTCCTACAATGAGCAGTTCTTC. Its translation is CASSIEGSSYNEQFF.

This clone was found a few times. The chain joins TRBV7-3 to TRBJ1-2, with 8 bases that match TRBD1. The trim removed 4 bases at V and 4 bases at J, leaving 2 bases unmatched. The CDR3 totals 13 residues. CDR1 is SGHTA and CDR2 is FQGTGA in the germline V gene. CDR3 residues: CASSSGQAYGYTF. The CDR3 nucleotides are TGTGCCAGCAGCTCGGGACAGGCCTATGGCTACACCTTC.

The V and J genes are TRBV10-3 and TRBJ1-2; D remains ambiguous. Germline V gene data show CDR1 as ENHRY and CDR2 as SYGVKD. There are 14 residues in the CDR3. V was cut by 2 bases and J by 5 bases, with 12 bases left in between. CDR3 nucleotide sequence: TGTGCCATCAGTGAGACAGCCACGGCTTATGGCTACACCTTC. It yields the protein CAISETATAYGYTF.

The rearrangement links TRBV5-4 to TRBJ2-7; TRBD1 matches 10 bases. CDR1 is SGHNT, CDR2 YYREEE, per germline (reference sequence). Trimming took 5 bases from V and 7 from J; bases not matched to a gene: 15. CDR3 length equals 16 residues. The CDR3, as DNA: TGTGCCAGCAGATTTCAGTTGGGACAGGGGCCTGGGGAGCAGTACTTC. Translating gives CASRFQLGQGPGEQYF.

V and J are TRBV5-5 and TRBJ2-1, with TRBD2 as a possible D gene (6 bases). V gave up 0 bases and J gave up 3 bases, with 13 bases separating them. Germline V lookup: CDR1 SGHKS, CDR2 YYEKEE (reference sequence). There are 16 residues in the CDR3. CDR3 bases: TGTGCCAGCAGCTTGGGAGGTAGCGGTAACTACAATGAGCAGTTCTTC. Translation: CASSLGGSGNYNEQFF. The complete variable domain, with remaining parts taken from reference TRBV5-5 and TRBJ2-1, reads DAGVTQSPTHLIKTRGQQVTLRCSPISGHKSVSWYQQVLGQGPQFIFQYYEKEERGRGNFPDRFSARQFPNYSSELNVNALLLGDSALYLCASSLGGSGNYNEQFFGPGTRLTVL.